These 9 T cell receptor beta chains came from one sample sequenced in a study of tumor and adjacent non-tumor tissue in lung cancer. A modified ARM-PCR protocol with three rounds of nested PCR amplified TCRbeta. One entry per CDR3 protein results from TCRdb running MiXCR on the multiplex PCR reads. In the table there are fewer than 85,000 distinct CDR3 sequences, around 86% of which are singletons. The template was RNA from unsorted bulk tissue. Sequencing was performed on lung tumor tissue. These TCRs come from a woman aged 45-65 years with non-small cell lung cancer.

The rearrangement links TRBV24-1 to TRBJ2-1; D remains unclear. Germline V gene data show CDR1 as KGHDR and CDR2 as SFDVKD. Trimming cost V 6 bases and J 3 bases, with 17 bases left between them. This CDR3 is built from 16 residues. CDR3 nucleotide sequence: TGTGCCACCAGTAAGGCCAACAGTAGATACTACAATGAGCAGTTCTTC. This translates into CATSKANSRYYNEQFF.

A remark on this clonotype: The final CDR3 position lacks the conserved phenylalanine or tryptophan, pointing to a likely read error. It is unclear where the CDR3 begins or ends on the DNA, so no DNA is shown, and the CDR3 is as TCRdb lists it. The chain is built from TRBV20-1 and TRBJ2-7; the table's TRBD1 call for D was not verified on the DNA. The CDR3 is 15 amino acids in total, end residues counted. From germline, CDR1 is DFQATT and CDR2 SNEGSKA (reference sequence). CDR3 sequence reads: CSARGLRDAYPEQHY.

As concerns this clonotype: The junction departs from germline at one end; a sequencing error may be responsible. The CDR3 reads CASSVGHHYSNQSQNF. Written as DNA, the CDR3 is TGCGCCAGCAGTGTGGGACACCATTATAGCAATCAGTCCCAGAATTTT. The V call is TRBV10-2, the J call TRBJ1-5, with D maybe TRBD1 (6 bases). The CDR3 contains 16 residues. Germline CDR1 WSHSY, CDR2 SAAADI.

Comments on this clonotype: A much larger clone is a single base away; this may be a read error. The chain joins TRBV18 to TRBJ2-1; D is ambiguous. Germline V lookup: CDR1 KGHSH, CDR2 LQKENI. V was cut by 4 bases and J by 5 bases, with 9 bases left in between. There are 13 residues in the CDR3. DNA of the CDR3: TGTGCCAGCTCACTAGTCAGAAACAATGAGCAGTTCTTC. Its translation is CASSLVRNNEQFF.

With regard to this clonotype: The junction departs from the called germline gene at one end, perhaps through a read error. V and J are TRBV10-2 and TRBJ1-5; 8 bases align to TRBD1. The CDR3 extends over 16 amino acids. The V gene's germline CDR1 is WSHSY and CDR2 SAAADI. CDR3 nucleotides: TGCGCCACCAGTGAGTCCGACAGGGGCTCTGATCAGCCCCAGCATTTT. Amino acids: CATSESDRGSDQPQHF.

As to this clonotype: Germline and junction disagree at one end, which may indicate a read error. The chain is built from TRBV25-1 and TRBJ2-5; possibly TRBD1 for D (7 bases). From germline, CDR1 is MGHDK and CDR2 SYGVNS. CDR3 length equals 13 residues. The CDR3 region has the DNA TGTGCCAGCAGTGAATACAGGGGGGAGACGCAGTACTTC. Encoded protein: CASSEYRGETQYF.

The rearrangement joins TRBV20-1 to TRBJ2-7; D is undetermined. V lost 8 bases and J lost 5, with 19 bases in between. Germline CDR1 and CDR2: DFQATT and SNEGSKA (reference sequence). The CDR3 length is 13 residues. CDR3 sequence reads: CSHLRIGPHEQYF. Here the CDR3 DNA reads TGCAGTCACCTAAGGATAGGGCCCCACGAGCAGTACTTC.

This chain connects TRBV11-2 to TRBJ2-7, with 10 bases aligning to TRBD2. Germline CDR1 and CDR2: SGHAT and FQNNGV. After removal of 8 bases from V and 4 bases from J, the junction contained 14 bases not matched to a gene. CDR3 length: 16 amino acids. CDR3: CASGLRGLAVSYEQYF. The CDR3 bases are TGTGCCAGCGGACTAAGAGGACTAGCGGTCTCGTACGAGCAGTACTTC.

The chain recombines TRBV20-1 with TRBJ2-1; D remains unclear. The germline V and J ends were trimmed by 0 bases and 15 bases, with 12 bases remaining between them. The CDR3 runs 11 residues. CDR1 DFQATT and CDR2 SNEGSKA come from the germline V gene (reference sequence). CDR3 in DNA: TGCAGTGCTAGAGACCGGGTTGCGCGGTTCTTC. Its protein is CSARDRVARFF.